Shown below are 10 T cell receptor beta chains from a single sample sequenced in a study of cytomegalovirus exposure and HLA in healthy donors. Researchers ran the PCR with 60 Vbeta and 13 Jbeta primers. The assay was immunoSEQ multiplex PCR, and TCRdb's table has in-frame clones only and misses some. The data contain 160,000 or so clones, roughly 80% of them singletons. Sequenced: PBMCs. The origin of the receptors is a woman aged 25 to 39 in good health and CMV-seropositive.

The rearrangement uses TRBV28 and TRBJ1-4; maybe TRBD1 (6 bases). The length of the CDR3 is 15 residues. Per the germline V gene, CDR1 is MDHEN and CDR2 is SYDVKM. The V gene lost 5 bases and the J gene lost 8 bases, with 18 bases spanning the gap. CDR3 sequence: CASSAYRARGEKLFF. DNA of the CDR3: TGTGCCAGCAGTGCCTACAGGGCGAGGGGGGAAAAACTGTTTTTT.

V usage is TRBV7-9 and J usage is TRBJ2-1, with 9 bases that match TRBD1. CDR3 length equals 16 residues. Germline V gene sequence: CDR1 SEHNR, CDR2 FQNEAQ (reference sequence). After removal of 1 base from V and 4 bases from J, the junction contained 5 bases not matched to a gene. CDR3 sequence: CASSLVLQGAYNEQFF. As DNA, the CDR3 is TGTGCCAGCAGCTTAGTCTTACAGGGGGCGTACAATGAGCAGTTCTTC.

Here the CDR3 reads CASSLEAGGETQYF. As DNA, the CDR3 is TGTGCCAGCAGCTTGGAGGCAGGGGGCGAGACCCAGTACTTC. The chain uses TRBV5-4 and TRBJ2-5; 8 nucleotides match TRBD1. Trimming at V came to 0 bases and at J to 5 bases, leaving 3 bases not matched to a gene. This CDR3 is 14 amino acids long. Germline lookup yields CDR1 SGHNT and CDR2 YYREEE (reference sequence). The full variable domain, with the rest looked up from reference TRBV5-4 and TRBJ2-5, is ETGVTQSPTHLIKTRGQQVTLRCSSQSGHNTVSWYQQALGQGPQFIFQYYREEENGRGNFPPRFSGLQFPNYSSELNVNALELDDSALYLCASSLEAGGETQYFGPGTRLLVL.

CDR3 sequence: CASSQDGPPADIYGYTF. In nucleotides, the CDR3 is TGCGCCAGCAGCCAAGATGGCCCCCCGGCAGACATCTATGGCTACACCTTC. V gene TRBV4-3 combines with J gene TRBJ1-2; D is unresolved. The germline V and J ends were trimmed by 0 bases and 4 bases, with 18 bases remaining between them. The germline V gene has CDR1 LGHNA and CDR2 YSLEER. The CDR3 is 17 amino acids.

Points on this clone: This may come from a read error, since a much larger clone is one base off. The sample holds other DNA sequences that translate to the same CDR3. The V gene is TRBV25-1, the J gene TRBJ1-2, with D possibly being TRBD1 (5 bases). This CDR3 is 12 amino acids long. Germline V gene sequence: CDR1 MGHDK, CDR2 SYGVNS. The CDR3 region is CASSDSRYGYTF. In DNA, the CDR3 is TGTGCCAGTTCCGACAGCCGATATGGCTACACTTTC.

V usage is TRBV9 and J usage is TRBJ1-4, with D perhaps matching TRBD1 (5 bases). Germline V gives CDR1 SGDLS, CDR2 YYNGEE. The germline V and J ends were trimmed by 0 bases and 6 bases, with 9 bases remaining between them. CDR3 length: 14 residues. This chain's CDR3 is CASSVAAGHEKLFF. The CDR3, as DNA: TGTGCCAGCAGCGTAGCCGCAGGGCATGAAAAACTGTTTTTT.

This clone was detected a few times. The DNA of the CDR3 is TGTGCCAGTCGACAAGGGAGGGGGGTCTACTTGAACACTGAAGCTTTCTTT. Its translation: CASRQGRGVYLNTEAFF. The rearrangement links TRBV19 to TRBJ1-1; the D gene is possibly TRBD1 (6 bases). The length of the CDR3 is 17 residues. V was clipped by 8 bases and J by 0 bases, with 22 bases between them. CDR1 LNHDA and CDR2 SQIVND come from the germline V gene (reference sequence).

The genes are TRBV7-6 and TRBJ2-3, with D possibly TRBD2 on 5 matching bases. This CDR3 comprises 13 residues. The V end was cut by 1 base, the J end by 6 bases, with 8 bases between. Germline V gene sequence: CDR1 SGHVS, CDR2 FNYEAQ. DNA for the CDR3: TGTGCCAGCAGCTTAGGTCGAGGGGATACGCAGTATTTT. Protein: CASSLGRGDTQYF. The whole variable domain, remainder taken from reference TRBV7-6 and TRBJ2-3, is GAGVSQSPRYKVTKRGQDVALRCDPISGHVSLYWYRQALGQGPEFLTYFNYEAQQDKSGLPNDRFSAERPEGSISTLTIQRTEQRDSAMYRCASSLGRGDTQYFGPGTRLTVL.

The genes are TRBV15 and TRBJ2-5; a weak D match, TRBD1 (6 bases). Germline V CDR1 and CDR2: LNHNV, YYDKDF (reference sequence). V lost 5 bases to trimming and J lost 5 bases, with 27 bases between them. This CDR3 spans 18 amino acids. CDR3 nucleotides: TGTGCCACCAGCGTAGGACACGGGACAAGGGTTGTGGAGGAGACCCAGTACTTC. Translated, it gives CATSVGHGTRVVEETQYF.

V and J are TRBV5-1 and TRBJ2-3; TRBD1 matches 7 bases. V gave up 4 bases and J gave up 1 base; unmatched junction bases: 9. CDR1 is SGHRS and CDR2 is YFSETQ in the germline V gene. The CDR3 spans 16 residues. DNA of the CDR3: TGCGCCAGCAGCAAACTCTCGGGACAGCGCACAGATACGCAGTATTTT. Translated, it gives CASSKLSGQRTDTQYF.